A single T cell receptor (beta chain) is shown here with its context. Its antigen has not been determined. The sample holds no much larger clone one base away, and base qualities are not on file. The sample originates from a study of T cell changes during pregnancy in multiple sclerosis (dated by TCRdb to between 2018 and 2021). Regarding the study in general: The study examined how the T cell repertoire changed over the course of pregnancy in women with multiple sclerosis.

For CDR1 and CDR2, the germline V gene lists SNHLY and FYNNEI. The CDR3 covers 16 residues, taking in both the cysteine and the phenylalanine. Of all the DNA, just the CDR3 is kept, 48 bases in frame from base 1. The junction shows trimming of 8 bases on V and 1 base on J, and the gene matches do not reach 13 bases of it. Libraries were made using the immunoSEQ multiplex PCR assay. TCRdb carries this immuneACCESS record with in-frame sequences only. Its versions omit some clonotypes, under half of them owing to an unresolved V gene in the studies checked, with the rest unexplained. Within this sample are 85,000 to 120,000 clones, with around 90% of them counted one time only. The biggest ten clones account for approximately 1.6% of the sample.

In this chain, TRBV2 is recombined with TRBJ2-5; TRBD2 aligns with 7 central bases. This sequence was found in a female donor with multiple sclerosis, enrolled in a pregnancy study. Sample: peripheral blood, taken after pregnancy. CDR3 sequence: CASYWPTLATQETQYF. The nucleotides read TGTGCCAGCTATTGGCCCACACTAGCGACCCAAGAGACCCAGTACTTC.